This T cell receptor (beta chain) was retrieved from a study of identical twins. CDR3 length: 12 amino acids. Germline CDR1 and CDR2: SSHAT and FNYEAQ (reference sequence). General study findings and limits: Twins shared beta out-of-frame sequences in excess, but this excess was weaker.

This clonotype was seen more than once but under ten times. Antigen specificity is unknown. A much larger clone is a single base away; this may be a read error. TCRdb itself ran the 5' RACE reads through MiXCR, one entry per CDR3 protein. The table lists 700,000 or so distinct CDR3 sequences, under 9% of them singletons. The same sample was also used in a study of yellow fever vaccine responses in identical twins.

The chain has TRBV7-7 and TRBJ2-3; 7 bases line up with TRBD2. The specimen sequenced was PBMCs. The receptor's source is a woman aged 18 to 35 in good health. CDR3 region: CASIPGGGTQYF. The CDR3 DNA sequence: TGTGCTAGCATCCCGGGCGGGGGTACGCAGTATTTT.